This paragraph reports one TCR beta chain. Per germline, CDR1 SGHKS and CDR2 YYEKEE (reference sequence). The CDR3 runs to 14 residues. The ends were cut back, 4 bases at V and 1 base at J, with 9 bases in the middle. The entry originates in a study of T cells in narcolepsy. Some clones are missing from TCRdb's copy, which holds only in-frame ones; the method was immunoSEQ multiplex PCR. The sample yields about 27,000 clones, around nine tenths seen once. This chain uses TRBV5-5 with TRBJ2-1; weak D call: TRBD1 (6 bases). This sequence was found in a human donor with narcolepsy. Sequencing was done on a sample of CD45RA- memory CD4+ T cells from PBMCs. CDR3 region: CASSQGISYNEQFF. DNA of the CDR3: TGTGCCAGCAGCCAGGGGATTTCCTACAATGAGCAGTTCTTC. Looking up the rest from reference TRBV5-5 and TRBJ2-1 gives the full variable domain: DAGVTQSPTHLIKTRGQQVTLRCSPISGHKSVSWYQQVLGQGPQFIFQYYEKEERGRGNFPDRFSARQFPNYSSELNVNALLLGDSALYLCASSQGISYNEQFFGPGTRLTVL.